These 14 T cell receptor beta chains were sequenced from one sample in a study of control samples from healthy donors and cancer patients. Only in-frame clones appear in the TCRdb table, and some are missing; sequencing was by immunoSEQ multiplex PCR. The sample lists 100,000 to 120,000 clones, roughly 85% seen once, with around 13% in the top ten. The sequencing sample was made of blood. These receptors were collected from a woman aged 45-65 years in good health.

This clone was detected only once. The J gene is TRBJ2-7, the V gene TRBV2; a weak D match, TRBD1 (6 bases). V lost 5 bases, J lost 2 bases, and 13 bases lay in between. The CDR3 totals 14 residues. The germline CDR1 and CDR2 sequences are SNHLY and FYNNEI. DNA of the CDR3: TGTGCCAGCAGTCCAGGGGCTCCTGCCTACGAGCAGTACTTC. Protein sequence: CASSPGAPAYEQYF.

The J gene is TRBJ1-1, the V gene TRBV28; no reliable D call. Between the trimmed V and J ends, which lost 5 bases and 0 bases, there was a span of 10 bases. CDR1 and CDR2 (germline): MDHEN, SYDVKM. The CDR3 is made up of 14 amino acids. CDR3 in amino acids: CASSLTVMNTEAFF. For the CDR3, the DNA is TGTGCCAGCAGTCTTACAGTCATGAACACTGAAGCTTTCTTT.

The CDR3 reads CASSAITGTSGRAPLEQYF. The CDR3 nucleotides are TGTGCCAGCAGCGCAATTACCGGGACTAGCGGGAGGGCCCCCCTCGAGCAGTACTTC. The chain uses TRBV7-2 and TRBJ2-7; 16 nucleotides line up with TRBD2. This CDR3 contains 19 residues. Germline trimming cut 5 bases from V and 6 bases from J; bases unmatched to any gene: 16. Per germline, CDR1 SGHTA and CDR2 FQGNSA.

The chain is built from TRBV5-6 and TRBJ1-2, with a tentative D call TRBD1 (6 bases). V gave up 4 bases and J gave up 1 base, with 8 bases separating them. Germline CDR1 is SGHDT and CDR2 is YYEEEE. The CDR3 runs to 13 residues. CDR3 sequence (DNA): TGTGCCAGCAGCCAGGGGTATAACTATGGCTACACCTTC. Translated, it gives CASSQGYNYGYTF. The full variable domain, with the rest looked up from reference TRBV5-6 and TRBJ1-2, is DAGVTQSPTHLIKTRGQQVTLRCSPKSGHDTVSWYQQALGQGPQFIFQYYEEEERQRGNFPDRFSGHQFPNYSSELNVNALLLGDSALYLCASSQGYNYGYTFGSGTRLTVV.

V usage is TRBV4-3 and J usage is TRBJ1-1, with 11 bases that match TRBD1. Germline-derived CDR1 and CDR2 are LGHNA and YSLEER. V shed 0 bases, J shed 0 bases, and the junction held 6 bases outside the gene matches. This CDR3 spans 18 amino acids. The CDR3: CASSQDLGTGGVNTEAFF. The CDR3 DNA reads as TGCGCCAGCAGCCAAGATCTGGGGACAGGGGGGGTGAACACTGAAGCTTTCTTT.

The chain links TRBV28 to TRBJ2-3; TRBD2 aligns across 14 bases. CDR3 size: 18 residues. Germline CDR1 is MDHEN and CDR2 is SYDVKM. V lost 3 bases and J lost 4; bases outside the gene matches: 9. The chain's CDR3 is CASSFARTSGGSADTQYF. Here the CDR3 DNA reads TGTGCCAGCAGTTTCGCCCGGACTAGCGGGGGGTCTGCAGATACGCAGTATTTT.

This clone was picked up one time. The chain combines TRBV6-6 with TRBJ1-4; 7 nucleotides align to TRBD1. Germline V gene data show CDR1 as MNHNY and CDR2 as SVGAGI (reference sequence). V was clipped by 10 bases and J by 4 bases; unmatched bases: 6. This CDR3 comprises 13 residues. CDR3 residues: CATARGLNEKLFF. Here the CDR3 DNA reads TGTGCCACCGCGAGGGGGCTTAATGAAAAACTGTTTTTT.

This clone has a handful of counts. The chain links TRBV15 to TRBJ1-5; D may be TRBD1 (5 bases). Germline-derived CDR1 and CDR2 are LNHNV and YYDKDF (reference sequence). The CDR3 covers 17 residues. V was shortened by 0 bases and J by 4 bases, with 16 bases between the two germline ends. In nucleotides, the CDR3 is TGTGCCACCAGCAGAGATCTAGTCAGTAGGGGTAATCAGCCCCAGCATTTT. Residues: CATSRDLVSRGNQPQHF.

The chain uses TRBV5-6 and TRBJ1-5; TRBD1 matches 12 bases. Germline V gives CDR1 SGHDT, CDR2 YYEEEE. The J segment lost 7 bases and the V segment lost 3 bases, leaving 8 bases of the junction unmatched. The CDR3 has 16 residues. CDR3 sequence reads: CASSSSGQGAFQPQHF. CDR3 DNA sequence: TGTGCCAGCAGCTCCTCGGGACAGGGGGCTTTCCAGCCCCAGCATTTT.

The V and J genes are TRBV20-1 and TRBJ1-3; 8 positions agree with TRBD1. The ends lost 6 bases at V and 2 bases at J; junction bases unmatched: 6. The CDR3 has 14 amino acids. Germline V gene lookup returns CDR1 DFQATT and CDR2 SNEGSKA (reference sequence). The CDR3 region has the DNA TGCAGTGCAAGTGGACAGGGTGCTGGAAACACCATATATTTT. Its translation is CSASGQGAGNTIYF.

The rearrangement uses TRBV6-5 and TRBJ2-5; the match to TRBD2 covers 11 bases. The germline V gene has CDR1 MNHEY and CDR2 SVGAGI. Trimming at V came to 8 bases and at J to 2 bases, leaving 7 bases not matched to a gene. The CDR3 extends over 15 amino acids. The CDR3 sequence is CASRFLAGGQETQYF. CDR3 nucleotide sequence: TGTGCCAGCCGTTTTTTAGCGGGGGGGCAAGAGACCCAGTACTTC.

This clone has a single count. V gene TRBV7-2 combines with J gene TRBJ2-3; 9 bases align to TRBD1. This CDR3 is 16 amino acids long. Unmatched junction bases numbered 7, after V lost 0 bases and J lost 6 bases. CDR1 and CDR2 from the germline V gene are SGHTA and FQGNSA. The CDR3 DNA reads TGTGCCAGCAGCTTAGCGGCCGGGACAGGGACTGATACGCAGTATTTT. Translated, it gives CASSLAAGTGTDTQYF.

The gene calls are TRBV7-9 and TRBJ2-5, with 10 positions matching TRBD1. The CDR3 has 16 residues. CDR1 is SEHNR, CDR2 FQNEAQ, per germline (reference sequence). Trimming removed 4 bases from V and 3 bases from J; junction bases left unmatched: 8. The CDR3 spells CASSSAGTGDEETQYF. The CDR3 DNA reads as TGTGCCAGCAGCTCCGCCGGGACAGGGGACGAAGAGACCCAGTACTTC.

In its sample, this clone was seen once. The chain carries TRBV5-1 and TRBJ2-6, with TRBD1 identical over 7 bases. The CDR3 runs 16 residues. The junction had 6 bases not matched to a gene; V was cut back by 4 bases and J by 2 bases. In germline, CDR1 is SGHRS, CDR2 YFSETQ. CDR3 nucleotides: TGCGCCAGCAGCCAAAAAACAGGGGCTGGGGCCAACGTCCTGACTTTC. It translates to CASSQKTGAGANVLTF.